This entry features one T cell receptor beta chain sequence. The antigen remains unidentified. The entry originates in a study of shared clonotypes between healthy human individuals. Regarding the study as a whole: Against clonotypes common to all four donors, non-shared ones had lower generation probabilities.

TCRdb's copy holds only in-frame clones and misses some; the assay was immunoSEQ multiplex PCR. The sample lists 550,000 to 800,000 clones; 90% were seen once. Germline V gene sequence: CDR1 MDHEN, CDR2 SYDVKM. The CDR3 covers 13 residues. With 1 base removed from V and 7 bases from J, the gap between germline ends came to 11 bases. This sequence joins TRBV28 and TRBJ2-7, with D perhaps TRBD1 (6 bases). The sequencing sample was made of memory CD8+ T cells from PBMCs. The subset was: CD45RO+ cells pooled with CCR7-negative TemRA cells. The source of this sequence is a man between 18 and 29 years old in good health. Some clones in this sample may be carry-over from other donors' samples. The CDR3 loop is CASSLSTGMEQYF. The CDR3, as DNA: TGTGCCAGCAGTTTATCTACAGGGATGGAGCAGTACTTC.